The clone carrying this TCR beta chain was observed many times. Its antigen remains unidentified. Each single cDNA molecule received a unique molecular identifier. TCRdb called the 5' RACE reads again in MiXCR, with one record for every CDR3 protein. In the table there are 50,000 or so distinct CDR3 sequences, roughly an eighth of which are singletons. This entry belongs to a study of early T cells in non-severe SARS-CoV-2 infection. Whole-study context: The authors sequenced bulk RNA from unsorted whole blood, leaving chains unpaired.

The V gene's germline CDR1 is MNHEY and CDR2 SVGEGT. The CDR3 has 15 residues. Trimming left V 6 bases short and J 3 bases short, with 18 bases between. The study's findings and limits: Matching with VDJdb favored anti-spike CD8 responses (missing private and CD4 specificities).

The receptor's source is an adult who was a healthcare worker with PCR-confirmed SARS-CoV-2 infection or an uninfected control (not recorded which). What was sequenced was whole blood. The V gene is TRBV6-2 or TRBV6-3, the J gene TRBJ2-7, with D possibly matching TRBD2 (7 bases). For the CDR3, the DNA is TGTGCCAGCAGATCCTTGGGCGGGGGCCGCTACGAGCAGTACTTC. Amino acid sequence: CASRSLGGGRYEQYF.